Below, 2 T cell receptor beta chains from the same sample are listed, as sequenced in a study of blood T cell repertoires in COVID-19. Using immunoSEQ multiplex PCR, the repertoire was profiled, and TCRdb retains in-frame clones only, with some absent. The sample comprises approximately 46,000 clones, around nine tenths of which are singletons, and around a sixth rests with the top ten. Material for sequencing was peripheral blood. Receptors originate from a man between 60 and 75 years old with active or convalescent COVID-19.

The V gene is TRBV5-8, the J gene TRBJ1-1, with D possibly matching TRBD1 (6 bases). V shed 0 bases and J shed 5 bases, with 11 bases lying between them. CDR1 is SGHTS, CDR2 YDEGEE, per germline. This CDR3 region has 14 residues. CDR3 sequence: CASSLVWQGTEAFF. CDR3 coding DNA: TGTGCCAGCAGCTTGGTTTGGCAGGGGACTGAAGCTTTCTTT.

This clone was counted only a few times. The chain combines TRBV25-1 with TRBJ1-1; 10 nucleotides agree with TRBD1. With 7 bases clipped from V and 1 base from J, the junction kept 3 bases outside the gene matches. The CDR3 sequence is 14 residues long. The germline V gene has CDR1 MGHDK and CDR2 SYGVNS. CDR3 coding DNA: TGTGCCAGCAAGGGACAGGGGACGAACACTGAAGCTTTCTTT. This gives the protein CASKGQGTNTEAFF.